This T cell receptor beta chain was sequenced for a study of blood T cell repertoires in COVID-19. Looking at the study overall: There were acute and convalescent COVID-19 samples, and they came from the United States, Italy and Spain. PBMCs, B-cell-depleted T cells, or T cells were the source of the cDNA or gDNA that made up the material.

The V and J ends lost 6 bases and 3 bases respectively, with 15 bases between them. The CDR3 spans 15 residues. Germline values: CDR1 SNHLY, CDR2 FYNNEI. As processed by the authors: Amplification from reference gene primers served as the basis for estimated nucleated cell counts. Sequenced by immunoSEQ multiplex PCR; TCRdb stores in-frame clones only, minus some. V, J and clone size are taken as reported in that table, and D and trimming were inferred from the DNA itself. The sample yields roughly 170,000 clones, about 84% seen once. In this sample, this clone turned up a few times. Source material: peripheral blood. This sequence joins TRBV2 and TRBJ1-5; possibly TRBD1 for D (5 bases). This sequence originates from a human donor in a cohort sampled during active COVID-19. The CDR3 nucleotides read TGTGCCAGCAGGTCGTTGGGAGGGGTCAATCAGCCCCAGCATTTT. Translating gives CASRSLGGVNQPQHF.